This TCR beta chain was obtained from a study of cytomegalovirus exposure and HLA in healthy donors. The germline V and J ends were trimmed by 0 bases and 6 bases, with 9 bases remaining between them. Germline V gene data show CDR1 as SGHRS and CDR2 as YFSETQ. This CDR3 contains 14 residues. Repertoires were generated with immunoSEQ multiplex PCR, while TCRdb's copy carries only in-frame clones and drops some. The sample has 190,000 or so clones; approximately 84% are singletons. Sequencing input: PBMCs. This chain links TRBV5-1 with TRBJ2-2; D unresolved. The sequence was obtained from a woman between 18 and 30 years old in good health and CMV-seropositive. CDR3 in amino acids: CASSLDQVSGELFF. CDR3 in DNA: TGCGCCAGCAGCTTGGATCAGGTTTCCGGGGAGCTGTTTTTT.